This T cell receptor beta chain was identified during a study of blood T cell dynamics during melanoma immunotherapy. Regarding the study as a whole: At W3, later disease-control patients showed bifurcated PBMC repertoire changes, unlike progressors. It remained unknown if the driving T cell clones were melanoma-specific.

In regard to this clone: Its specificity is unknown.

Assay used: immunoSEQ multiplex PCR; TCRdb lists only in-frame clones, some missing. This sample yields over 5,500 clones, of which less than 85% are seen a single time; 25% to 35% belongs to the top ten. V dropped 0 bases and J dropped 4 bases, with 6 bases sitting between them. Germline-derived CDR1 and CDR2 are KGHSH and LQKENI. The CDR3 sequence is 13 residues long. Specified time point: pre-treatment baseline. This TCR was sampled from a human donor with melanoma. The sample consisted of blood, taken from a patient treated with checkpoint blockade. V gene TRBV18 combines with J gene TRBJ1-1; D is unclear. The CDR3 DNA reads TGTGCCAGCTCACCACCGACTGCCACTGAAGCTTTCTTT. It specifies CASSPPTATEAFF. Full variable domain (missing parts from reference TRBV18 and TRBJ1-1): NAGVMQNPRHLVRRRGQEARLRCSPMKGHSHVYWYRQLPEEGLKFMVYLQKENIIDESGMPKERFSAEFPKEGPSILRIQQVVRGDSAAYFCASSPPTATEAFFGQGTRLTVV.